The 7 T cell receptor beta chains listed next were all sequenced from one sample in a study of T cell clonotyping in hematopoietic cell transplantation. Only in-frame clones appear in the TCRdb table, and some are missing; sequencing was by immunoSEQ multiplex PCR. The sample has under 30,000 clones; around three quarters are singletons. Specified time point: recipient sample about 28 days before transplant, after cytoreduction. The input for sequencing was peripheral blood mononuclear cells, taken before stem cell transplant. These receptors came from a woman between 25 and 40 years old with chronic myeloid leukemia. Some clones in this sample may be carry-over from other donors' samples.

The chain joins TRBV30 to TRBJ2-7; 10 bases match TRBD1. Germline V gene data show CDR1 as GTSNPN and CDR2 as SVGIG (reference sequence). The CDR3 covers 14 residues. The V gene end was trimmed by 3 bases and the J gene end by 3 bases; junction bases not matched to a gene: 5. The CDR3 sequence: CAWRNRDRGYEQYF. The CDR3 nucleotides are TGTGCCTGGAGAAACCGGGACAGGGGCTACGAGCAGTACTTC. Full variable domain (remainder filled in from reference TRBV30 and TRBJ2-7): SQTIHQWPATLVQPVGSPLSLECTVEGTSNPNLYWYRQAAGRGLQLLFYSVGIGQISSEVPQNLSASRPQDRQFILSSKKLLLSDSGFYLCAWRNRDRGYEQYFGPGTRLTVT.

The chain recombines TRBV10-2 with TRBJ1-1, with D unclear. Germline V CDR1 and CDR2: WSHSY, SAAADI. This CDR3 is 13 amino acids long. Trimming left V 6 bases short and J 1 base short, with 9 bases between. CDR3 nucleotides: TGCGCCAGCAGCATAATTTCGAACACTGAAGCTTTCTTT. It codes for CASSIISNTEAFF.

The chain couples TRBV6-5 to TRBJ1-1; 7 bases line up with TRBD1. Per the germline V gene, CDR1 is MNHEY and CDR2 is SVGAGI. The CDR3 consists of 15 residues. The trim removed 7 bases at V and 7 bases at J, leaving 15 bases unmatched. CDR3 amino acids: CASTDPFDRDNEAFF. CDR3 DNA sequence: TGTGCCAGCACCGACCCCTTCGACAGGGATAATGAAGCTTTCTTT.

The V gene is TRBV25-1, the J gene TRBJ2-5; maybe TRBD1 (6 bases). Germline V CDR1 and CDR2: MGHDK, SYGVNS. The germline V and J ends were trimmed by 7 bases and 5 bases, with 17 bases remaining between them. The CDR3 is 14 amino acids. The CDR3 coding sequence is TGTGCCAGCACTCCTCTACAGGGATCGGAGACCCAGTACTTC. Protein sequence: CASTPLQGSETQYF.

This clone has just one count. The chain combines TRBV6-5 with TRBJ1-2; TRBD1 agrees at 7 bases. Losses at the gene ends were 2 bases for V and 6 bases for J; bases not matched to a gene: 6. CDR3 size: 14 residues. Germline CDR1 reads MNHEY; CDR2 reads SVGAGI. Written as DNA, the CDR3 is TGTGCCAGCAGTTACCAGGGGGAACTGGATGGCTACACCTTC. It codes for CASSYQGELDGYTF.

CDR3 region: CASSDPGLAIGTQYF. CDR3 nucleotides: TGTGCCAGTTCTGACCCGGGACTAGCGATCGGGACCCAGTACTTC. The V call is TRBV19, the J call TRBJ2-5; 10 bases agree with TRBD2. Germline V gene sequence: CDR1 LNHDA, CDR2 SQIVND (reference sequence). This CDR3 region has 15 residues. V lost 8 bases, J lost 7 bases, and 13 bases stayed unmatched.

The chain combines TRBV19 with TRBJ2-3, with D possibly TRBD2 on 5 matching bases. The germline V and J ends were trimmed by 7 bases and 6 bases, with 17 bases remaining between them. The CDR3 has 14 amino acids. Germline CDR1 LNHDA, CDR2 SQIVND (reference sequence). CDR3 in DNA: TGTGCCAGTACCTTCAAACTAGGAGCGGATACGCAGTATTTT. Translated: CASTFKLGADTQYF.